The sequence of this TCR beta chain was determined in a study of cytomegalovirus exposure and HLA in healthy donors. The study, taken as a whole, reports: The study found most TCR sequences rare, yet found some public TCRs in many donors.

The V and J ends lost 4 bases and 1 base, in that order; junction bases with no gene match: 10. CDR3 length equals 16 residues. Germline V gene sequence: CDR1 SGHRS, CDR2 YFSETQ. Comments on this clone: What it binds is unknown.

PCR used 60 Vbeta primers and 13 Jbeta primers. TCRdb's table, derived via immunoSEQ multiplex PCR, lists solely in-frame clones and lacks some. In the table there are around 160,000 clones, approximately 70% of which are singletons. This receptor was identified in a woman aged 35 to 49 in good health and CMV-seropositive. The genes are TRBV5-1 and TRBJ1-1; 7 nucleotides agree with TRBD1. Sequences were obtained from PBMCs. This CDR3 is CASSLRQGTTNTEAFF. DNA of the CDR3: TGCGCCAGCAGCCTGCGACAGGGCACTACGAACACTGAAGCTTTCTTT.